The clone carrying this TCR beta chain turned up a few times. The sequence runs out 3 residues before the end of the CDR3; the remainder is reconstructed from the germline J gene. The record originates from a study of T cell clonality in common variable immunodeficiency. Clones were read by immunoSEQ multiplex PCR, and TCRdb kept only the in-frame ones, dropping some. The repertoire consists of approximately 57,000 clones, none detected only once. The CDR3 sequence is 18 residues long. Germline V gives CDR1 SGHVS, CDR2 FQNEAQ. Sequencing was carried out using peripheral blood mononuclear cells. The chain combines TRBV7-8 with TRBJ1-4; TRBD1 aligns across 9 bases. This receptor was taken from a person between 18 and 75 years old in good health. The sequenced CDR3 bases are TGTGCCAGCAGCACCTTCCAGGACAGGGGCTATTTGAATTCACCA. Its protein is CASSTFQDRGYLNSP. The whole CDR3 sequence reads CASSTFQDRGYLNSPLFF.